This is a list of T cell receptor beta chains from one sample in a study of cytomegalovirus exposure and HLA in healthy donors. Using immunoSEQ multiplex PCR, the repertoire was profiled, and TCRdb retains in-frame clones only, with some absent. Of approximately 280,000 clones detected, 86% appear once; the ten largest clones hold 3.5% to 4%. Sequences were obtained from PBMCs. All receptors derive from a man between 40 and 49 years old in good health and CMV-seropositive. The CDR3 runs from the conserved cysteine through the conserved F or W. A D gene is named only where the DNA matches it firmly. Clone sizes are given selectively: once, few, many, or a class where the clone is expanded.

.,TRBV7-2,.,TRBJ1-5,TGTGCCAGCAGCTTAGGCGGGAGGGACAATCAGCCCCAGCATTTT,CASSLGGRDNQPQHF
TRBD2,TRBV11-2,once,TRBJ2-7,TGTGCCAGCAGCTTGGCCCCTCCGGGACTAGCGGGACTGGACGAGCAGTACTTC,CASSLAPPGLAGLDEQYF
TRBD1,TRBV6-5,.,TRBJ2-7,TGTGCCAGCAGTTACCTCCCCCGGGACAGGGACGAGCAGTACTTC,CASSYLPRDRDEQYF
.,TRBV6-1,.,TRBJ2-5,TGTGCCAGCAGTGTAGTTAACCAAGAGACCCAGTACTTC,CASSVVNQETQYF
TRBD2,TRBV28,.,TRBJ2-1,TGTGCCAGCAGTACGACTCCGGGGACTAGTGGGTCCAATGAGCAGTTCTTC,CASSTTPGTSGSNEQFF
.,TRBV7-9,.,TRBJ2-7,TGTGCCAGCAGCCCTCGACTCTACGAGCAGTACTTC,CASSPRLYEQYF
TRBD1,TRBV7-8,.,TRBJ1-5,TGTGCCAGCAGCGCCTGGACAGGGTCAAATCAGCCCCAGCATTTT,CASSAWTGSNQPQHF
TRBD2,TRBV28,once,TRBJ2-7,TGTGCCAGCAGTCCTAGGACTAGCGGGAGATACGAGCAGTACTTC,CASSPRTSGRYEQYF
.,TRBV9,.,TRBJ2-5,TGTGCCAGCAGCCGACGGGTCAGCCAAGAGACCCAGTACTTC,CASSRRVSQETQYF
TRBD2,TRBV4-2,.,TRBJ2-2,TGTGCCAGCAGCCACGTTGGACTAGCGGGAGGTCTGAACACCGGGGAGCTGTTTTTT,CASSHVGLAGGLNTGELFF
.,TRBV5-8,.,TRBJ2-4,TGTGCCAGCAGCTTGGCTCGGGAGACTAACATTCAGTACTTC,CASSLARETNIQYF
.,TRBV29-1,.,TRBJ1-1,TGCAGCGTTCAACAGGGAGCCAACACTGAAGCTTTCTTT,CSVQQGANTEAFF
TRBD1,TRBV28,.,TRBJ2-3,TGTGCCAGCAGGGGACAGGGGACCACAGATACGCAGTATTTT,CASRGQGTTDTQYF
TRBD2,TRBV6-5,.,TRBJ2-1,TGTGCCAGCAGTTACACTAGCGGTTACAATGAGCAGTTCTTC,CASSYTSGYNEQFF
TRBD2,TRBV11-1,.,TRBJ2-1,TGTGCCAGCAGCTTAAGGCCTGGACTAGCGGGAGGTTCCTACAATGAGCAGTTCTTC,CASSLRPGLAGGSYNEQFF
.,TRBV5-5,.,TRBJ2-1,TGTGCCAGCAGCTCGGGGGTGTGGAATGAGCAGTTCTTC,CASSSGVWNEQFF